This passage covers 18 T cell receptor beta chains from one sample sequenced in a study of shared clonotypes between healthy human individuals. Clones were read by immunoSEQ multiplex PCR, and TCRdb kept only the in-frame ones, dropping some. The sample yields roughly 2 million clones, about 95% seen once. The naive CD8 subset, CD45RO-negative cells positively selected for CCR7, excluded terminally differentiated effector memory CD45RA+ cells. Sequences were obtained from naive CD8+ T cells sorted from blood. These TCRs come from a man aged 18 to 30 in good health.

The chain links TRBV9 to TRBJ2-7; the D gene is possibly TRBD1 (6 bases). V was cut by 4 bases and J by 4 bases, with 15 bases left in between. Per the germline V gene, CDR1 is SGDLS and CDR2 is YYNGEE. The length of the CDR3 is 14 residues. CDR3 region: CASSPGTFLYEQYF. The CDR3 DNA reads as TGTGCCAGCAGCCCCGGGACATTCCTTTACGAGCAGTACTTC.

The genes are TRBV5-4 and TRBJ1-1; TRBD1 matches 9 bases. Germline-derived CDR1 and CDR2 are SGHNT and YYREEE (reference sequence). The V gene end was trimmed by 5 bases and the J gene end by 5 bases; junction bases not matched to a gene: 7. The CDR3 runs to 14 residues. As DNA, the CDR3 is TGTGCCAGCAGACAACAGGGGGCGTTGACTGAAGCTTTCTTT. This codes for CASRQQGALTEAFF.

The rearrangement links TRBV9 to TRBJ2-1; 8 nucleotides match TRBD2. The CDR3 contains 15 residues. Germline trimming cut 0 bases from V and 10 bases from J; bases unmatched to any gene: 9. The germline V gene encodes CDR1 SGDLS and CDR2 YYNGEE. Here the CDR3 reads CASSVDGRALGEQFF. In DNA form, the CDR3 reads TGTGCCAGCAGCGTAGACGGGAGGGCCCTCGGGGAGCAGTTCTTC. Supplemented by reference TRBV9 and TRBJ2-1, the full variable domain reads DSGVTQTPKHLITATGQRVTLRCSPRSGDLSVYWYQQSLDQGLQFLIQYYNGEERAKGNILERFSAQQFPDLHSELNLSSLELGDSALYFCASSVDGRALGEQFFGPGTRLTVL.

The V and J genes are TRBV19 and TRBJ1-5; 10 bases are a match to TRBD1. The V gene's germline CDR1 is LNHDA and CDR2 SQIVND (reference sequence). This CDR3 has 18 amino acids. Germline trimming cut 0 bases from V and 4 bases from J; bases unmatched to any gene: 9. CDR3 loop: CASSIDKGTGAPNQPQHF. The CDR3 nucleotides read TGTGCCAGTAGTATAGATAAGGGGACAGGGGCCCCGAATCAGCCCCAGCATTTT.

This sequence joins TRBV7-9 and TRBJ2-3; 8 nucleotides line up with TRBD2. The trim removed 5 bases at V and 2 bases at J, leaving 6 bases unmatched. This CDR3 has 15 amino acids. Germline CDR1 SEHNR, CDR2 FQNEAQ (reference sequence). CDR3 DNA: TGTGCCAGCAGCATTAGCGGGGATTTCACAGATACGCAGTATTTT. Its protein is CASSISGDFTDTQYF.

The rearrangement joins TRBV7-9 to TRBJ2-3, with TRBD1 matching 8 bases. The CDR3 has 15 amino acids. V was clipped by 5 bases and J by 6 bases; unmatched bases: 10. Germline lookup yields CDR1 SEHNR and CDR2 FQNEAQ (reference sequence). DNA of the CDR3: TGTGCCAGCAGCCCGGCCGACAGGGGCTCGGATACGCAGTATTTT. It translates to CASSPADRGSDTQYF.

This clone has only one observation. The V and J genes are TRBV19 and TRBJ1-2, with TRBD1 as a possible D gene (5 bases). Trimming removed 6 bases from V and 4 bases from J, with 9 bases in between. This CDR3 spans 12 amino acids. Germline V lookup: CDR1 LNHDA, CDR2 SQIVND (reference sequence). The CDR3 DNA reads TGTGCCAGTAGCCAGGGTGGCTATGGCTACACCTTC. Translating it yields CASSQGGYGYTF.

The CDR3 DNA reads as TGTGCCAGTAGTATAGTCGGACTGGTTAATGAGCAGTTCTTC. The encoded protein is CASSIVGLVNEQFF. V is TRBV19 and J is TRBJ2-1; the D gene is possibly TRBD2 (5 bases). Germline V gives CDR1 LNHDA, CDR2 SQIVND (reference sequence). The length of the CDR3 is 14 residues. V was pared by 1 base and J by 7 bases, with 11 bases between.

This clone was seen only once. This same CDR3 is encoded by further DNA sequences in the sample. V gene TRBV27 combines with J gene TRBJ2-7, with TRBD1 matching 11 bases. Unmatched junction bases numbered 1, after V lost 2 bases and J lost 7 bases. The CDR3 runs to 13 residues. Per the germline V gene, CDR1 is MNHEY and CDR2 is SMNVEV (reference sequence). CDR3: CASSLGTGGEQYF. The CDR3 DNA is TGTGCCAGCAGTTTAGGGACAGGGGGTGAGCAGTACTTC.

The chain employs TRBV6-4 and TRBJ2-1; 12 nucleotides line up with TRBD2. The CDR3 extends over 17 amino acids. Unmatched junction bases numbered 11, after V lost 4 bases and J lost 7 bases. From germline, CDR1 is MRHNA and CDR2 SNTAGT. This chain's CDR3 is CASSGSQLAGGRNEQFF. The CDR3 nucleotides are TGTGCCAGCAGTGGATCTCAACTAGCGGGAGGTCGAAATGAGCAGTTCTTC.

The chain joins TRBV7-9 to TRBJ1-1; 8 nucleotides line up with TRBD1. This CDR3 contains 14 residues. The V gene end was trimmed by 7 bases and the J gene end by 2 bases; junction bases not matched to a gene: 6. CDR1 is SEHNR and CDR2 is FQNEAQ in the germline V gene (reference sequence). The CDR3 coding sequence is TGTGCCAGCATCGCCGGGACAGGTAACACTGAAGCTTTCTTT. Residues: CASIAGTGNTEAFF.

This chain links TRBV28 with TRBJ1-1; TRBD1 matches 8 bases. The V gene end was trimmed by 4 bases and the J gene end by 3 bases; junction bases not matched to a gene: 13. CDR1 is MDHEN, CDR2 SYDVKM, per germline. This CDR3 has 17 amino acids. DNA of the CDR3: TGTGCCAGCAGTTCGGTATTTCAGGGGGCCTCGGACACTGAAGCTTTCTTT. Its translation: CASSSVFQGASDTEAFF.

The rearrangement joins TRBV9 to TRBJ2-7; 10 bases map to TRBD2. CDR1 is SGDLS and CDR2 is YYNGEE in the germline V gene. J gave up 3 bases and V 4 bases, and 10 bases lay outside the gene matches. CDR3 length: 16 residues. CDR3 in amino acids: CASSLSGGAVYYEQYF. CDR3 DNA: TGTGCCAGCAGCTTAAGCGGGGGGGCCGTTTACTACGAGCAGTACTTC. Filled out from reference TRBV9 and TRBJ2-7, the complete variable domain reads DSGVTQTPKHLITATGQRVTLRCSPRSGDLSVYWYQQSLDQGLQFLIQYYNGEERAKGNILERFSAQQFPDLHSELNLSSLELGDSALYFCASSLSGGAVYYEQYFGPGTRLTVT.

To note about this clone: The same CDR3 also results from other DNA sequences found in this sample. CDR3 nucleotides: TGTGCCAGCAGCTTGGGGGGAGAAGCTTTCTTT. This sequence encodes CASSLGGEAFF. The rearrangement joins TRBV5-6 to TRBJ1-1; D not certain. Germline V gene sequence: CDR1 SGHDT, CDR2 YYEEEE. The CDR3 runs to 11 residues. Deletions cut 0 bases from V and 8 bases from J, with 5 bases between.

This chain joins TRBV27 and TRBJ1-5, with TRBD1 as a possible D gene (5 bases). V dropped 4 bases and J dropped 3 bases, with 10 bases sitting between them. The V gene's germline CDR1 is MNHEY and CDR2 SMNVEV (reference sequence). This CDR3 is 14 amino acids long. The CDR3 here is CASSYGHYNQPQHF. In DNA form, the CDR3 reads TGTGCCAGCAGTTACGGACATTACAATCAGCCCCAGCATTTT.

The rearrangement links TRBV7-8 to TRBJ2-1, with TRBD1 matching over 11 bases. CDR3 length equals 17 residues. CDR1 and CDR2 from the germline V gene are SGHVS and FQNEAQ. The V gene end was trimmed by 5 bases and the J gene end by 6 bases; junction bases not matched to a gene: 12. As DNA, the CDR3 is TGTGCCAGCAGCAACCAGCACTCCGGGACAGGGGGCAATGAGCAGTTCTTC. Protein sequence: CASSNQHSGTGGNEQFF.

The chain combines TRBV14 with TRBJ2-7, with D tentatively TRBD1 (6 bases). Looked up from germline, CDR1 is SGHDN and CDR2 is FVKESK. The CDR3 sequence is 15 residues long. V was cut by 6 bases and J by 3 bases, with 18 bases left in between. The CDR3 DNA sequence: TGTGCCAGCAGTCCTCAGACAGGTACCTACTACGAGCAGTACTTC. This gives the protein CASSPQTGTYYEQYF.

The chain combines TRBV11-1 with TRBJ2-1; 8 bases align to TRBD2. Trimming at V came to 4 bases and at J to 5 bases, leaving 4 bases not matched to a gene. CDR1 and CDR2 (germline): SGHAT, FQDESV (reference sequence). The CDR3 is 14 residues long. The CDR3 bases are TGTGCCAGCAGCTCCCTAGCGGGCGACAATGAGCAGTTCTTC. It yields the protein CASSSLAGDNEQFF.